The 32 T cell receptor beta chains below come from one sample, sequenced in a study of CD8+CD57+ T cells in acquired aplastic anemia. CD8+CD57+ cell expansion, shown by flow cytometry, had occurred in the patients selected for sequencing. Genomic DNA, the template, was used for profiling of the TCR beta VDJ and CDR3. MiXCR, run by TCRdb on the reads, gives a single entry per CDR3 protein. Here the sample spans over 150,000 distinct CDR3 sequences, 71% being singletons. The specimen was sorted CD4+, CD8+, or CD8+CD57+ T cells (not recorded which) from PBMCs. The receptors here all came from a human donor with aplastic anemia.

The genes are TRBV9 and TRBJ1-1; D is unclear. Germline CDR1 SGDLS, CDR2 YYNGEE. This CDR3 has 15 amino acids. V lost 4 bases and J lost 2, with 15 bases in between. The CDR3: CASSQTVSPNTEAFF. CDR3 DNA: TGTGCCAGCAGCCAAACAGTCTCACCCAACACTGAAGCTTTCTTT. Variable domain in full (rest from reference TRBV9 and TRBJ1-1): DSGVTQTPKHLITATGQRVTLRCSPRSGDLSVYWYQQSLDQGLQFLIQYYNGEERAKGNILERFSAQQFPDLHSELNLSSLELGDSALYFCASSQTVSPNTEAFFGQGTRLTVV.

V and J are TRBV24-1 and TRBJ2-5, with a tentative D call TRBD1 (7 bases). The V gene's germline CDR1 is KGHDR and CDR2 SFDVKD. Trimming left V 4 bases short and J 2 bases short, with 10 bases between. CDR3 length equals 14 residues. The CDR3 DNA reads TGTGCCACCAGTGACCCAGGGGGGCAAGAGACCCAGTACTTC. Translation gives CATSDPGGQETQYF.

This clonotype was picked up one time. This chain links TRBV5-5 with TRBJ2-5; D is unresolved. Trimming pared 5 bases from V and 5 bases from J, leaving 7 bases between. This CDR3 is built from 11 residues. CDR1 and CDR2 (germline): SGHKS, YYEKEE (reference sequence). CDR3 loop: CASSRSETQYF. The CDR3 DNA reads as TGTGCCAGCAGTCGGTCGGAGACCCAGTACTTC.

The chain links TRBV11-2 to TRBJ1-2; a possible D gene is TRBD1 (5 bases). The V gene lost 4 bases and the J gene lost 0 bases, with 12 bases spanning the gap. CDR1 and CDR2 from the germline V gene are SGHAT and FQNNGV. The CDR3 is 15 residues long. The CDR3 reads CASSSATDANYGYTF. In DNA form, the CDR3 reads TGTGCCAGCAGCTCGGCGACAGACGCTAACTATGGCTACACCTTC.

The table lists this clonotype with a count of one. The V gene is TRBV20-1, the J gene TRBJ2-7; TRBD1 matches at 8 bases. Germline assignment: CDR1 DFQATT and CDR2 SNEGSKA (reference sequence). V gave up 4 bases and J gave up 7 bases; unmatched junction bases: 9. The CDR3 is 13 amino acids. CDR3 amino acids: CSAKWTGLNEQYF. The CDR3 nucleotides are TGCAGTGCTAAGTGGACAGGGTTGAATGAGCAGTACTTC.

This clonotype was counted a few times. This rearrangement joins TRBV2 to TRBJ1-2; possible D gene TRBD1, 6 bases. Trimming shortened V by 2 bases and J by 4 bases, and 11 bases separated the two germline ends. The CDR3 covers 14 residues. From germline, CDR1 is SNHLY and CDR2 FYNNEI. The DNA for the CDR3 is TGTGCCAGCAGTGAAAGGGGGGCAGCCTATGGCTACACCTTC. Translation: CASSERGAAYGYTF.

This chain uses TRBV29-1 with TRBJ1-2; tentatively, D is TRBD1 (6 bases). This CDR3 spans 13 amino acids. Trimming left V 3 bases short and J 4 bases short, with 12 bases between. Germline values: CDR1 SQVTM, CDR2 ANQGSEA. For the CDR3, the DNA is TGCAGCGTTGATCGGGGGCGCGGCTATGGCTACACCTTC. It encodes CSVDRGRGYGYTF.

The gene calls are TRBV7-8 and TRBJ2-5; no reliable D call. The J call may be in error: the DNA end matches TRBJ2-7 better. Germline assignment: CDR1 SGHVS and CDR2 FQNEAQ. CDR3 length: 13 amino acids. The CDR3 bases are TGTGCCAGCAGCTTAGGATTCTCCTACGAGCAGTACTTC. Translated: CASSLGFSYEQYF.

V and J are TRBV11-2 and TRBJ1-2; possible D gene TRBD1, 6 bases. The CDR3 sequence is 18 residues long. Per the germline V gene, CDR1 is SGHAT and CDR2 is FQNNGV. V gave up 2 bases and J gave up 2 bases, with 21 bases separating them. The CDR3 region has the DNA TGTGCCAGCAGCTTATATACATGGATAATAGGGGGAAACTATGGCTACACCTTC. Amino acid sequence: CASSLYTWIIGGNYGYTF. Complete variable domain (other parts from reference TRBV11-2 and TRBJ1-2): EAGVAQSPRYKIIEKRQSVAFWCNPISGHATLYWYQQILGQGPKLLIQFQNNGVVDDSQLPKDRFSAERLKGVDSTLKIQPAKLEDSAVYLCASSLYTWIIGGNYGYTFGSGTRLTVV.

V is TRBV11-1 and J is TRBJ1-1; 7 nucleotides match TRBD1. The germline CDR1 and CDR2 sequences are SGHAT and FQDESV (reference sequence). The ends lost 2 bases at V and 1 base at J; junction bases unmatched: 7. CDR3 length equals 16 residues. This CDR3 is CASSLIRGGENTEAFF. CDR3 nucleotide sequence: TGTGCCAGCAGCTTAATACGAGGGGGCGAGAACACTGAAGCTTTCTTT.

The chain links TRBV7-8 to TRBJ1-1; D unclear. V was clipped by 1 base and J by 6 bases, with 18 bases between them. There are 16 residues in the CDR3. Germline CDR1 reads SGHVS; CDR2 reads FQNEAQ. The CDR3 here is CASSLVTPTREPEAFF. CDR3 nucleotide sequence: TGTGCCAGCAGCTTAGTTACCCCTACAAGGGAACCTGAAGCTTTCTTT.

The CDR3 bases are TGCGCCAGCAGCTTGAGGGTAGGAGGGCGAAAAACTGAAGCTTTCTTT. This gives the protein CASSLRVGGRKTEAFF. The chain recombines TRBV5-1 with TRBJ1-1; D remains ambiguous. Germline CDR1 is SGHRS and CDR2 is YFSETQ. The CDR3 is 16 amino acids. V was shortened by 1 base and J by 5 bases, with 18 bases between the two germline ends.

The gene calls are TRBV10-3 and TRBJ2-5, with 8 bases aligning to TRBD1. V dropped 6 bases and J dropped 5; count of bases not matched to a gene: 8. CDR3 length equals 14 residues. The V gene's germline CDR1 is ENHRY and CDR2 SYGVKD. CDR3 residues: CAISPTGAGETQYF. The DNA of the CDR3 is TGTGCCATCAGCCCGACAGGGGCAGGCGAGACCCAGTACTTC.

The DNA for the CDR3 is TGCAGTGCCAACTACAGGGCGGGCTACGAGCAGTACTTC. This encodes CSANYRAGYEQYF. The J gene is TRBJ2-7, the V gene TRBV20-1, with D perhaps TRBD1 (6 bases). Germline lookup yields CDR1 DFQATT and CDR2 SNEGSKA (reference sequence). The CDR3 has 13 amino acids. V lost 6 bases, J lost 3 bases, and 15 bases lay in between.

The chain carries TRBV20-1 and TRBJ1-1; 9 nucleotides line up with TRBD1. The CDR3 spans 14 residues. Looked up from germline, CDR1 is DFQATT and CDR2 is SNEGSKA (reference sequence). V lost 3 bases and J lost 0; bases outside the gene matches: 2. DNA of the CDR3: TGCAGTGCTAGGGGACAGGGAATGAACACTGAAGCTTTCTTT. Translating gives CSARGQGMNTEAFF.

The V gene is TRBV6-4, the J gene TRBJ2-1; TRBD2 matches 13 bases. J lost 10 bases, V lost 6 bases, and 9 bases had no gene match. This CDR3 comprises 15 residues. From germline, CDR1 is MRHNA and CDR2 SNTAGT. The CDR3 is CASSELAGGATEQFF. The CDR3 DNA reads TGTGCCAGCAGCGAACTAGCGGGGGGGGCTACGGAGCAGTTCTTC.

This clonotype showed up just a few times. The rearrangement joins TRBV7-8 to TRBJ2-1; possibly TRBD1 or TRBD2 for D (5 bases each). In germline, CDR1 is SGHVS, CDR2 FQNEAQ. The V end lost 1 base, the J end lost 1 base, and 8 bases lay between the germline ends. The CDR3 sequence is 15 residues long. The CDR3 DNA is TGTGCCAGCAGCTTAGACGGGACGTCCTACAATGAGCAGTTCTTC. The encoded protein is CASSLDGTSYNEQFF.

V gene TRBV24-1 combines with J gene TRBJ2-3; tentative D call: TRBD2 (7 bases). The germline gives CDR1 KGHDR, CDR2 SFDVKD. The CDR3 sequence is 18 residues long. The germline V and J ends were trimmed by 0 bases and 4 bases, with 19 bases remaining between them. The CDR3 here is CATSDLPPGASGPDTQYF. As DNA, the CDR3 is TGTGCCACCAGTGATTTGCCTCCGGGGGCTAGCGGCCCAGATACGCAGTATTTT.

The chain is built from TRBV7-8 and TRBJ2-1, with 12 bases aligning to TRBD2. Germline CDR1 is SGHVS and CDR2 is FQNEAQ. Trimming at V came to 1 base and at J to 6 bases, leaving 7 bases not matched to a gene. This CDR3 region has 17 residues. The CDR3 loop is CASSLVASGRALNEQFF. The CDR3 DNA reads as TGTGCCAGCAGCTTAGTGGCTAGCGGGAGGGCCCTCAATGAGCAGTTCTTC.

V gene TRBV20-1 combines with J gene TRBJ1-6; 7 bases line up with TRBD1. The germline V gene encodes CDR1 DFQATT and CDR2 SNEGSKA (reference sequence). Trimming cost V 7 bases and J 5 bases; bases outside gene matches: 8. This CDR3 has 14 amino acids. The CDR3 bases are TGCAGTGTTATCGGACAGGCTAATAATTCACCCCTCCACTTT. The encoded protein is CSVIGQANNSPLHF.

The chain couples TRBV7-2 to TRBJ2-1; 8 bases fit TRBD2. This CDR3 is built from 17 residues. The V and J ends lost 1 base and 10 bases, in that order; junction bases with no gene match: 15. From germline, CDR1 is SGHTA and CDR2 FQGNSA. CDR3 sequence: CASSLVSGSGAHLEQFF. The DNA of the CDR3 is TGTGCCAGCAGCTTAGTCTCAGGTAGCGGGGCCCACCTCGAGCAGTTCTTC.

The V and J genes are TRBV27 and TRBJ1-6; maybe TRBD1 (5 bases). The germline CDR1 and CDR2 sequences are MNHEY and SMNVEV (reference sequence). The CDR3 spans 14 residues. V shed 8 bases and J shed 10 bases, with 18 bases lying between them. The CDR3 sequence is CASSARGGKSPLHF. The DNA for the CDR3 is TGTGCCAGCTCGGCTCGGGGGGGGAAATCACCCCTCCACTTT.

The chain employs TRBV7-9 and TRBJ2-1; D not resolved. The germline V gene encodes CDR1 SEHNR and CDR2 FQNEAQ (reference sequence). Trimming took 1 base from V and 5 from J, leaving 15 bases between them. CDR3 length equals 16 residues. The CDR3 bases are TGTGCCAGCAGCTTAGGTTCATTGACGGGCGACAATGAGCAGTTCTTC. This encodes CASSLGSLTGDNEQFF.

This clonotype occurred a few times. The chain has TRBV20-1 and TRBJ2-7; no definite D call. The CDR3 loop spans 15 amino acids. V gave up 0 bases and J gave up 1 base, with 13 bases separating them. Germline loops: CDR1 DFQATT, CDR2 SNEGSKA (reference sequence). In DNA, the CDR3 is TGCAGTGCTAGAGATCGGGTCCTCGCTTCCTACGAGCAGTACTTC. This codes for CSARDRVLASYEQYF.

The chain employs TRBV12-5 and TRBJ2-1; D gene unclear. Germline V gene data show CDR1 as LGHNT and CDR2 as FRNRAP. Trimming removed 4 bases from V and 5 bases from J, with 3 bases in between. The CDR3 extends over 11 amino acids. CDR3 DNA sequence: TGTGCTAGTGGTTCGCACAATGAGCAGTTCTTC. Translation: CASGSHNEQFF. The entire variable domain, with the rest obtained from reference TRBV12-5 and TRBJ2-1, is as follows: DARVTQTPRHKVTEMGQEVTMRCQPILGHNTVFWYRQTMMQGLELLAYFRNRAPLDDSGMPKDRFSAEMPDATLATLKIQPSEPRDSAVYFCASGSHNEQFFGPGTRLTVL.

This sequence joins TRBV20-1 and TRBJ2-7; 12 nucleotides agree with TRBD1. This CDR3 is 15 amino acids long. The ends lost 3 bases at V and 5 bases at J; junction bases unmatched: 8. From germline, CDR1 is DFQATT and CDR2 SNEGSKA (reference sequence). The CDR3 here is CSASRPGQGAHEQYF. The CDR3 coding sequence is TGCAGTGCTAGCAGACCGGGACAGGGGGCCCACGAGCAGTACTTC.

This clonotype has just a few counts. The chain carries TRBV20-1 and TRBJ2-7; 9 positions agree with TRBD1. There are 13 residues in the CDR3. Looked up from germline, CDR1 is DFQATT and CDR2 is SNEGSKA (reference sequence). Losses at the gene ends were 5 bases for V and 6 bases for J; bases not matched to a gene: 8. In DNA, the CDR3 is TGCAGTGCTCCGGGACAGGGAGTGGCCGAGCAGTACTTC. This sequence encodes CSAPGQGVAEQYF.

Here the CDR3 DNA reads TGTGCCAGCAGCTCCGGGACGAATGAGCAGTTCTTC. Its protein product is CASSSGTNEQFF. J is TRBJ2-1 and V is TRBV7-2, with D tentatively TRBD1 or TRBD2 (5 bases each). The CDR3 is 12 residues long. Germline CDR1 is SGHTA and CDR2 is FQGNSA. With 4 bases removed from V and 7 bases from J, the gap between germline ends came to 8 bases. Supplemented by reference TRBV7-2 and TRBJ2-1, the full variable domain reads GAGVSQSPSNKVTEKGKDVELRCDPISGHTALYWYRQSLGQGLEFLIYFQGNSAPDKSGLPSDRFSAERTGGSVSTLTIQRTQQEDSAVYLCASSSGTNEQFFGPGTRLTVL.

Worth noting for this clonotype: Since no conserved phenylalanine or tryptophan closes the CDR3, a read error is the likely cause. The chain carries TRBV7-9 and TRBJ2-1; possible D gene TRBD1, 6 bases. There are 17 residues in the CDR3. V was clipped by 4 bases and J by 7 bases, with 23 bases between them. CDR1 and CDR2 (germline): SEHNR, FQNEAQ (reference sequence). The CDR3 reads CASSSGDGTPMGNEQFS. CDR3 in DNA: TGTGCCAGCAGCTCAGGGGACGGGACCCCAATGGGGAATGAGCAGTTCTCC.

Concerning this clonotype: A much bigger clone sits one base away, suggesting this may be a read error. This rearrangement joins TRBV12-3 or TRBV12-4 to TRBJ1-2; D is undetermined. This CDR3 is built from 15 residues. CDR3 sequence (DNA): TGTGCCAGCAGTTTAGCCGACTATTTAGACTATGGCTACGCCTTC. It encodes CASSLADYLDYGYAF.

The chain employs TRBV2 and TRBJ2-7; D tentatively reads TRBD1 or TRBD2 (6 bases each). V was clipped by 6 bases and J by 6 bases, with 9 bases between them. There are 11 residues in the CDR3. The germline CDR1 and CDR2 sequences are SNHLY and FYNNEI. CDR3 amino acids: CASRSGAEQYF. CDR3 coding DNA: TGTGCCAGCAGATCGGGGGCCGAGCAGTACTTC.

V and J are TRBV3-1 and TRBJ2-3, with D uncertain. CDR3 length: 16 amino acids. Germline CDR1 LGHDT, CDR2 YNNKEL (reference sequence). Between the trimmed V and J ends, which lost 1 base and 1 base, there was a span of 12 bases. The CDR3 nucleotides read TGTGCCAGCAGCCAAGCGGGCCCACCAGGCACAGATACGCAGTATTTT. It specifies CASSQAGPPGTDTQYF.